The 2 T cell receptor beta chains listed next were all sequenced from one sample in a study of CD8 T cells in ankylosing spondylitis. In TCRdb, the 5' RACE reads were re-called with MiXCR into one record per CDR3 protein. The sample holds roughly 120,000 distinct CDR3 sequences, roughly 15% seen once. The sequencing input was blood, either unsorted or a sorted T cell fraction (not recorded which). These TCRs come from a female donor with ankylosing spondylitis or in good health (not recorded which).

V is TRBV28 and J is TRBJ2-5, with 10 bases aligning to TRBD2. The CDR3 extends over 15 amino acids. Germline CDR1 is MDHEN and CDR2 is SYDVKM. The V segment lost 4 bases and the J segment 0 bases; nucleotides outside the gene matches: 2. CDR3 DNA: TGTGCCAGCAGTTGGACTAGCGGTTACCAAGAGACCCAGTACTTC. Its protein product is CASSWTSGYQETQYF.

This clonotype showed up just a few times. The chain combines TRBV30 with TRBJ2-1; no firm D call. The V end was cut by 0 bases, the J end by 7 bases, with 4 bases between. The length of the CDR3 is 11 residues. Germline lookup yields CDR1 GTSNPN and CDR2 SVGIG (reference sequence). CDR3 region: CAWSVENEQFF. The CDR3, as DNA: TGTGCCTGGAGTGTAGAGAATGAGCAGTTCTTC.